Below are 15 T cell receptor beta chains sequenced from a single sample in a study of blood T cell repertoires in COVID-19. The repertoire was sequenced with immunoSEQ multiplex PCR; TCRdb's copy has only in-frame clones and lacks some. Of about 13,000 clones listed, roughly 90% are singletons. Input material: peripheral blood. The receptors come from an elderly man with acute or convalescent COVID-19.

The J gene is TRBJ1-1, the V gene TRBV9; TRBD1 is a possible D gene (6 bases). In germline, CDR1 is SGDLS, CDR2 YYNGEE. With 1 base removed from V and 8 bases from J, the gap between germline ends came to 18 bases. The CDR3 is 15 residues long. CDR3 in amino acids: CASSVNPWFDREAFF. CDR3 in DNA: TGTGCCAGCAGCGTAAATCCCTGGTTTGACAGGGAAGCTTTCTTT.

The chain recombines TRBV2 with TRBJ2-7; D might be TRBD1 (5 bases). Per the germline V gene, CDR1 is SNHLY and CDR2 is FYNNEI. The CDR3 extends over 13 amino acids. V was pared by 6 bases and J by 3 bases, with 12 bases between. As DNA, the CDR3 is TGTGCCAGCAGCTCACTAAGGGGCTACGAGCAGTACTTC. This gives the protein CASSSLRGYEQYF.

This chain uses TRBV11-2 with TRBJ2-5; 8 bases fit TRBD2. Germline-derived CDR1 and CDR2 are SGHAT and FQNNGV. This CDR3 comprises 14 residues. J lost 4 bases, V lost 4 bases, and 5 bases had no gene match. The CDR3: CASSYSGTGETQYF. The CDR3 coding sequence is TGTGCCAGCAGCTATAGCGGGACCGGAGAGACCCAGTACTTC. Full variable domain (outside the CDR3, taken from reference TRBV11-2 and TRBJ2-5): EAGVAQSPRYKIIEKRQSVAFWCNPISGHATLYWYQQILGQGPKLLIQFQNNGVVDDSQLPKDRFSAERLKGVDSTLKIQPAKLEDSAVYLCASSYSGTGETQYFGPGTRLLVL.

Here the CDR3 reads CASSRGRDEKLFF. CDR3 nucleotide sequence: TGTGCCAGCTCACGCGGTCGAGACGAAAAACTGTTTTTT. V and J are TRBV18 and TRBJ1-4; D remains unclear. The CDR3 runs 13 residues. CDR1 is KGHSH and CDR2 is LQKENI in the germline V gene. V shed 4 bases and J shed 8 bases, with 11 bases lying between them.

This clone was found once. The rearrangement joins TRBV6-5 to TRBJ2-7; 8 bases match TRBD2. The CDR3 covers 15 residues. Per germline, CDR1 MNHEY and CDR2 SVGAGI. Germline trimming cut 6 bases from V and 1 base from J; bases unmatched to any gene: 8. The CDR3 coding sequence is TGTGCCAGCAGGACTCCGGGGGGGTCATCCTACGAGCAGTACTTC. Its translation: CASRTPGGSSYEQYF.

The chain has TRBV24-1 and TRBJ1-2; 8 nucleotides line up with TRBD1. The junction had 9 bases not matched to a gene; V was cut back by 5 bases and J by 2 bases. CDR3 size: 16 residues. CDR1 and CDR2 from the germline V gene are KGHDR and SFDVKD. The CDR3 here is CATSGGTGRLNYGYTF. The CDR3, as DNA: TGTGCCACCAGTGGAGGGACAGGCCGACTAAACTATGGCTACACCTTC.

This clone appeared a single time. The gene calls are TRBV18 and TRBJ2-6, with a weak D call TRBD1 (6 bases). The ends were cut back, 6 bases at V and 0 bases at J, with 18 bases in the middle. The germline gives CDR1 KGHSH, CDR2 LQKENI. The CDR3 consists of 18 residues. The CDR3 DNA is TGTGCCAGCTCCCCCCCCGGCAGGGGATCCTCTGGGGCCAACGTCCTGACTTTC. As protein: CASSPPGRGSSGANVLTF. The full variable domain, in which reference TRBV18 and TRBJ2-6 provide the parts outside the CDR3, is NAGVMQNPRHLVRRRGQEARLRCSPMKGHSHVYWYRQLPEEGLKFMVYLQKENIIDESGMPKERFSAEFPKEGPSILRIQQVVRGDSAAYFCASSPPGRGSSGANVLTFGAGSRLTVL.

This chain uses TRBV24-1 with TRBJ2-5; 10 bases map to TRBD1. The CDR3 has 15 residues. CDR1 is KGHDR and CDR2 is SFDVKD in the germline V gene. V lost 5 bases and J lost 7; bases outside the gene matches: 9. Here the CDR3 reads CATSGPGQGIGTQYF. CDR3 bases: TGTGCCACCAGTGGCCCGGGACAGGGGATAGGGACCCAGTACTTC.

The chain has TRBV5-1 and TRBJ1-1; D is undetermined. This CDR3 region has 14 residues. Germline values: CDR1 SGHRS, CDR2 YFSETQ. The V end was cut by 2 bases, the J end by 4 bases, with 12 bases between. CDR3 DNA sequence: TGCGCCAGCAGCTTTGCCGTTACGGGCACTGAAGCTTTCTTT. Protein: CASSFAVTGTEAFF. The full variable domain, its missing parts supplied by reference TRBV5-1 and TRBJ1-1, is KAGVTQTPRYLIKTRGQQVTLSCSPISGHRSVSWYQQTPGQGLQFLFEYFSETQRNKGNFPGRFSGRQFSNSRSEMNVSTLELGDSALYLCASSFAVTGTEAFFGQGTRLTVV.

CDR3 coding DNA: TGCGCCAGCAGGTCAGGACAGGTAAATGAGCAGTTCTTC. Its translation: CASRSGQVNEQFF. The chain has TRBV5-1 and TRBJ2-1; 7 bases fit TRBD1. This CDR3 comprises 13 residues. The V gene end was trimmed by 5 bases and the J gene end by 7 bases; junction bases not matched to a gene: 6. Germline CDR1 reads SGHRS; CDR2 reads YFSETQ.

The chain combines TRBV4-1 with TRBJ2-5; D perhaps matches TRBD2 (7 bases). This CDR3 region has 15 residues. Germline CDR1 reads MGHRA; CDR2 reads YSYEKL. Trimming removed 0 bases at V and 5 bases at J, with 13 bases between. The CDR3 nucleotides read TGCGCCAGCAGCCAAGATCTGGGGGGGCTGGAGACCCAGTACTTC. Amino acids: CASSQDLGGLETQYF.

CDR3 DNA sequence: TGTGCCAGCAGCCAAGATTTAGATTCGAGCTACGAGCAGTACTTC. Its translation: CASSQDLDSSYEQYF. The chain uses TRBV4-2 and TRBJ2-7; unclear D gene. Deletions cut 0 bases from V and 3 bases from J, with 12 bases between. This CDR3 is 15 amino acids long. Germline assignment: CDR1 LGHNA and CDR2 YNFKEQ.

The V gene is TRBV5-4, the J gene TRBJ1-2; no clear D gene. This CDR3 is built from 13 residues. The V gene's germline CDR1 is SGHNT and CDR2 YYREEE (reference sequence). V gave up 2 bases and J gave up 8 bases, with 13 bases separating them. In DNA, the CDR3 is TGTGCCAGCAGCTTAGTCGAGGGAACAGGCTACACCTTC. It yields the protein CASSLVEGTGYTF.

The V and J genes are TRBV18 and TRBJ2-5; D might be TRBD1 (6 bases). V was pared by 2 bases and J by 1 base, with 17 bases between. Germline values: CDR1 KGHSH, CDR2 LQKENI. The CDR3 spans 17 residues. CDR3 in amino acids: CASSPRDRRLLQETQYF. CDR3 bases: TGTGCCAGCTCACCAAGAGACAGGCGATTACTCCAAGAGACCCAGTACTTC.

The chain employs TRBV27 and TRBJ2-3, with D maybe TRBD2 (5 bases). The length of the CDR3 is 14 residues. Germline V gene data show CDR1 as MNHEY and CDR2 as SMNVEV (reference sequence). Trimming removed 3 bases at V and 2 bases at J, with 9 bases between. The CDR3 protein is CASSFRENTDTQYF. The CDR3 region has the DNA TGTGCCAGCAGTTTTAGGGAGAACACAGATACGCAGTATTTT.